This TCR delta chain was found in a study of gamma-delta T cells after stem cell transplantation. Per the germline V gene, CDR1 is GEAIGNYY and CDR2 is EKD. CDR3 length: 20 amino acids. TCRdb ran CATT on the RT-PCR reads. The sample carries just over 15,000 delta-chain clones, roughly 9.1% recorded once. To note about this clone: Germline and junction disagree at one end, which may indicate a read error. This CDR3 is also generated by other DNA sequences in the sample.

The specimen was gamma-delta T cells. J is TRDJ3 and V is TRDV2; 12 bases map to TRDD3. The receptor was isolated from a human donor. It is not recorded whose cells these are; they may come from a transplant donor. The CDR3 sequence: CACELVLGDTISCDTRQMFF. CDR3 nucleotides: TGTGCCTGTGAACTAGTACTGGGGGATACAATCTCCTGTGACACCCGACAGATGTTTTTC.